What follows describes a single T cell receptor beta chain. This clone was seen a single time. No antigen is known for it. No base quality values were provided; no much bigger clone lies one nucleotide off. Enrolling through a virtual design, the prospective study's participants ranged in age from roughly 18 to 95 years and lived across roughly 23 United States geographic areas. Cohort assignment in the prospective study relied on participant-reported clinical history from a screening survey and a study questionnaire. In the prospective study, whole blood, serum and a nasopharyngeal or oropharyngeal swab were collected from each participant by mobile phlebotomists. Participants in the prospective study had the option to provide additional blood draws and questionnaires over a roughly two-month period. Before DNA extraction, prospective study blood samples were shipped either frozen or at room temperature.

The junction carries 11 bases between V and J, which are trimmed by 2 bases and 4 bases respectively. CDR1 and CDR2 are drawn from the germline V gene: MDHEN, SYDVKM. The CDR3 runs 15 residues from the cysteine to the phenylalanine. The sequence is cut down to CDR3 DNA, 45 bases in frame from base 1. The data originate from a study of blood T cell repertoires in COVID-19 (dated by TCRdb to 2020 to 2022). Describing the broader study: The collaborator samples originated in the United States, Italy and Spain and spanned the acute and convalescent phases of COVID-19. The prospective study material was composed of cDNA or gDNA derived from T cells, B-cell-depleted T cells, or PBMCs. Deeply sampled blood TCRbeta repertoires from subjects exposed to, actively infected with, or recovered from COVID-19 were included in the dataset. A freely available public database, intended as a resource for researchers studying the immune response to SARS-CoV-2, is where the repertoires were released. The samples were drawn from two sources: the first 160 participants of the ongoing ImmuneRACE study, and over 1,000 subjects contributed by 6 global collaborators. A de-identified subject ID, COVID-19 status, age in years and sex were almost always included in the sample metadata. Where available, HLA class I and class II types were obtained from metadata supplied by the sample provider rather than from assay-based typing. General conclusions and limits of the study: Clinical and demographic metadata were provided uncurated, with the amount varying by source and participant.

The immunoSEQ Assay, a bias-controlled multiplex PCR, was used to amplify TCRbeta CDR3 regions from genomic DNA. Regarding the original processing steps: Nucleated cell counts per sample were estimated from amplification of reference gene primers within the assay. To quantify the absolute abundance of each unique TCRbeta CDR3 rearrangement, sequence reads were collapsed and filtered. Productive Simpson clonality was computed per sample as the square root of Simpson's diversity index over productive rearrangements. As stored in TCRdb, this immuneACCESS dataset retains in-frame rearrangements with V and J assigned. A fraction of the clones does not appear; measured against another copy, unresolved V genes explain less than half of the discrepancy, and the remainder lacks a known reason. For V, J and clone size, that table is used; D and trimming come from the DNA. This sample gives 250,000 or so clones in total; approximately 88% of them show up just once. The ten largest clones add up to 2.6% of the sample.

Source material: PBMCs or T cells enriched from blood (not recorded which). The chain is made from TRBV28 and TRBJ2-2; there is no confident call for the D gene. This receptor was identified in a woman aged 25 to 39 with acute COVID-19. The base sequence is TGTGCCAGCAGTTTAACAGTATACGGCACCGGGGAGCTGTTTTTT. This gives the protein CASSLTVYGTGELFF.